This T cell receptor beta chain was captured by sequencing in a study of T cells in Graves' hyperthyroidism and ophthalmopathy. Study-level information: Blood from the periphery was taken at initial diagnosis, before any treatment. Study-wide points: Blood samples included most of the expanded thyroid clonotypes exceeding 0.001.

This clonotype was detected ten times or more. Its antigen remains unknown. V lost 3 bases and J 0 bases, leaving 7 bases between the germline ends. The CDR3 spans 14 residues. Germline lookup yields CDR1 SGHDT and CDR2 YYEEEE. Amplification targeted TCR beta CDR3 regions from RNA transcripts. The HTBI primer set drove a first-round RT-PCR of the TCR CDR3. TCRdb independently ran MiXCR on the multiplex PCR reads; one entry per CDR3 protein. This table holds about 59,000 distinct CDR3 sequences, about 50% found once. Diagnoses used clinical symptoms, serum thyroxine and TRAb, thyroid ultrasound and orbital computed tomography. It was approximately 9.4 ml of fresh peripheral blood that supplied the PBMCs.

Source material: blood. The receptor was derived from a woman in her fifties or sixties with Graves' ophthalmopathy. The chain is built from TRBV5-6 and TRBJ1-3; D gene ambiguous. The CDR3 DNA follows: TGTGCCAGCAGCTCCAGCTACTCTGGAAACACCATATATTTT. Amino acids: CASSSSYSGNTIYF.